Shown below are 24 T cell receptor beta chains from a single sample sequenced in a study of blood T cell repertoires in COVID-19. Sequenced by immunoSEQ multiplex PCR; TCRdb stores in-frame clones only, minus some. The data contain about 160,000 clones, around 85% of them singletons. Sequenced input: peripheral blood. These receptors were taken from a man aged 60-69 years with active or convalescent COVID-19.

The chain is built from TRBV6-6 and TRBJ2-7; 9 nucleotides match TRBD2. Germline CDR1 and CDR2: MNHNY and SVGAGI (reference sequence). V lost 7 bases and J lost 5; bases outside the gene matches: 9. The CDR3 length is 14 residues. DNA of the CDR3: TGTGCCAGCACCCAGACGGCGGGGGGGAACGAGCAGTACTTC. Translating gives CASTQTAGGNEQYF.

The chain joins TRBV28 to TRBJ1-6; D perhaps matches TRBD1 (5 bases). The CDR3 contains 15 residues. CDR1 and CDR2 from the germline V gene are MDHEN and SYDVKM. The ends were cut back, 2 bases at V and 6 bases at J, with 11 bases in the middle. CDR3 residues: CASSLGTGRNSPLHF. In DNA, the CDR3 is TGTGCCAGCAGTTTAGGAACAGGCCGTAATTCACCCCTCCACTTT.

The chain uses TRBV5-1 and TRBJ2-4; a weak D match, TRBD1 (5 bases). The germline V gene has CDR1 SGHRS and CDR2 YFSETQ. V lost 4 bases, J lost 2 bases, and 13 bases lay in between. The CDR3 is 15 residues long. Here the CDR3 reads CASSHQGNSKNIQYF. CDR3 DNA sequence: TGCGCCAGCAGCCATCAGGGAAACTCCAAAAACATTCAGTACTTC.

The sample holds one count of this clone. V is TRBV28 and J is TRBJ2-3; D is unclear. Germline lookup yields CDR1 MDHEN and CDR2 SYDVKM. CDR3 length: 18 residues. Trimming removed 3 bases at V and 2 bases at J, with 21 bases between. CDR3 DNA sequence: TGTGCCAGCAGTTTCCCTCTCTCCGGGTCCACCAACACAGATACGCAGTATTTT. Translating gives CASSFPLSGSTNTDTQYF.

This chain uses TRBV18 with TRBJ2-3, with a weak D call TRBD2 (5 bases). V shed 7 bases and J shed 0 bases, with 11 bases lying between them. There are 14 residues in the CDR3. Germline V lookup: CDR1 KGHSH, CDR2 LQKENI. CDR3 bases: TGTGCCAGCTACGCCGGAGGAAGCACAGATACGCAGTATTTT. This encodes CASYAGGSTDTQYF.

This sequence joins TRBV2 and TRBJ2-6; 10 bases align to TRBD1. Germline V gene data show CDR1 as SNHLY and CDR2 as FYNNEI. The CDR3 consists of 15 residues. The V and J ends lost 7 bases and 2 bases, in that order; junction bases with no gene match: 2. In DNA form, the CDR3 reads TGTGCCAGCACCGGACAGGGGGCTGGGGCCAACGTCCTGACTTTC. Its protein is CASTGQGAGANVLTF. Full variable domain (remainder filled in from reference TRBV2 and TRBJ2-6): EPEVTQTPSHQVTQMGQEVILRCVPISNHLYFYWYRQILGQKVEFLVSFYNNEISEKSEIFDDQFSVERPDGSNFTLKIRSTKLEDSAMYFCASTGQGAGANVLTFGAGSRLTVL.

This chain connects TRBV5-4 to TRBJ2-7, with 9 bases aligning to TRBD2. Germline V gene data show CDR1 as SGHNT and CDR2 as YYREEE (reference sequence). V gave up 1 base and J gave up 5 bases; unmatched junction bases: 7. This CDR3 is built from 15 residues. The CDR3 is CASSLRLAGIDEQYF. DNA for the CDR3: TGTGCCAGCAGCTTGAGGCTAGCGGGGATAGACGAGCAGTACTTC.

The genes are TRBV10-3 and TRBJ2-1; TRBD2 matches at 8 bases. Germline V CDR1 and CDR2: ENHRY, SYGVKD. CDR3 length: 15 amino acids. CDR3 in amino acids: CAPGAGGAVVNEQFF. The CDR3 DNA is TGTGCACCGGGGGCCGGGGGGGCCGTGGTTAATGAGCAGTTCTTC.

The gene calls are TRBV10-1 and TRBJ2-7; TRBD1 matches at 9 bases. The germline gives CDR1 WNHNN, CDR2 SYGVQD (reference sequence). This CDR3 has 13 residues. V lost 7 bases and J lost 3; bases outside the gene matches: 4. The CDR3 sequence is CASTRDRVYEQYF. The DNA of the CDR3 is TGCGCCAGCACCCGGGACAGGGTCTACGAGCAGTACTTC.

The chain recombines TRBV2 with TRBJ2-6; D is ambiguous. Germline V gene sequence: CDR1 SNHLY, CDR2 FYNNEI. Trimming removed 4 bases at V and 1 base at J, with 14 bases between. This CDR3 is built from 17 residues. CDR3 loop: CASSGMVMASGANVLTF. The CDR3, as DNA: TGTGCCAGCAGTGGAATGGTAATGGCATCTGGGGCCAACGTCCTGACTTTC.

The chain employs TRBV2 and TRBJ1-6; D uncertain. The CDR3 covers 15 residues. V was trimmed by 0 bases and J by 5 bases, leaving 8 bases between them. Looked up from germline, CDR1 is SNHLY and CDR2 is FYNNEI. This CDR3 is CASSEARNDNSPLHF. The DNA of the CDR3 is TGTGCCAGCAGTGAAGCCAGAAACGATAATTCACCCCTCCACTTT.

The chain is built from TRBV6-5 and TRBJ2-7, with D perhaps matching TRBD1 (6 bases). V dropped 4 bases and J dropped 0 bases, with 10 bases sitting between them. The germline gives CDR1 MNHEY, CDR2 SVGAGI. This CDR3 is built from 14 residues. CDR3 amino acids: CASSWTALSYEQYF. The CDR3 DNA follows: TGTGCCAGCAGTTGGACAGCGCTCTCCTACGAGCAGTACTTC.

The V and J genes are TRBV6-1 and TRBJ1-4; 7 bases match TRBD1. The V and J ends lost 2 bases and 8 bases, in that order; junction bases with no gene match: 8. This CDR3 has 15 residues. CDR1 is MNHNS, CDR2 SASEGT, per germline. The CDR3 is CASSERGQKGEKLFF. In DNA, the CDR3 is TGTGCCAGCAGTGAAAGGGGACAGAAGGGGGAAAAACTGTTTTTT.

The chain links TRBV2 to TRBJ1-6; D gene ambiguous. Germline V gene lookup returns CDR1 SNHLY and CDR2 FYNNEI. The CDR3 contains 15 residues. V lost 3 bases and J 9 bases, leaving 15 bases between the germline ends. The CDR3 here is CASSDGPSGISPLHF. The DNA of the CDR3 is TGTGCCAGCAGTGATGGACCCTCGGGGATTTCACCCCTCCACTTT.

As regards this clone: At one boundary the junction diverges from the germline segment, which might be a read error. The chain uses TRBV4-1 and TRBJ2-7; TRBD2 is a possible D gene (6 bases). This CDR3 comprises 14 residues. The germline V gene encodes CDR1 MGHRA and CDR2 YSYEKL. The DNA of the CDR3 is TGCGCCACCAGCCTAGCGCCAAGCTCCTACGAGCAGTACTTC. Residues: CATSLAPSSYEQYF.

The rearrangement uses TRBV5-5 and TRBJ2-2; TRBD1 matches 9 bases. This CDR3 comprises 14 residues. V was pared by 6 bases and J by 6 bases, with 6 bases of the junction left unmatched. CDR1 SGHKS and CDR2 YYEKEE come from the germline V gene (reference sequence). CDR3 nucleotide sequence: TGTGCCAGCAAAGCAGACAGGGGGTCCGGGGAGCTGTTTTTT. Residues: CASKADRGSGELFF.

This sequence joins TRBV27 and TRBJ1-5; a weak D match, TRBD1 (5 bases). The CDR3 has 13 residues. Germline values: CDR1 MNHEY, CDR2 SMNVEV (reference sequence). V was clipped by 2 bases and J by 5 bases, with 7 bases between them. The CDR3 region is CASSLGADQPQHF. The CDR3 region has the DNA TGTGCCAGCAGTTTAGGGGCGGATCAGCCCCAGCATTTT.

The chain employs TRBV19 and TRBJ2-2; D unclear. The CDR3 runs to 13 residues. Germline lookup yields CDR1 LNHDA and CDR2 SQIVND (reference sequence). Between the trimmed V and J ends, which lost 8 bases and 8 bases, there was a span of 15 bases. CDR3 sequence reads: CASAQVSSGELFF. The CDR3 DNA follows: TGTGCCAGTGCCCAGGTGTCGTCTGGGGAGCTGTTTTTT.

The rearrangement uses TRBV3-1 (or the pseudogene TRBV3-2) and TRBJ2-7, with a weak D call TRBD2 (7 bases). Germline assignment: CDR1 LGHDT and CDR2 YNNKEL (reference sequence). Trimming pared 4 bases from V and 7 bases from J, leaving 20 bases between. CDR3 length: 15 residues. CDR3: CASSLRAGAAGEQYF. CDR3 sequence (DNA): TGTGCCAGCAGCCTAAGGGCGGGGGCTGCTGGGGAGCAGTACTTC.

V gene TRBV9 combines with J gene TRBJ1-5, with a weak D call TRBD1 (5 bases). CDR3 length equals 15 residues. The germline gives CDR1 SGDLS, CDR2 YYNGEE. Trimming shortened V by 1 base and J by 8 bases, and 16 bases separated the two germline ends. The CDR3 sequence is CASSVLGITGEPQHF. CDR3 DNA sequence: TGTGCCAGCAGCGTACTGGGGATCACGGGGGAGCCCCAGCATTTT.

This chain joins TRBV5-1 and TRBJ1-4; D possibly corresponds to TRBD1 (5 bases). The CDR3 length is 15 residues. Germline CDR1 is SGHRS and CDR2 is YFSETQ. Trimming pared 4 bases from V and 7 bases from J, leaving 17 bases between. Written as DNA, the CDR3 is TGCGCCAGCAGCCCCGGGGGGGTCCAGGGTGAAAAACTGTTTTTT. This gives the protein CASSPGGVQGEKLFF.

The chain links TRBV21-1 to TRBJ2-3; TRBD2 is the table's D call and was not checked against the DNA. TRBV21-1 is classified as a pseudogene. The CDR3 has 17 residues. CDR3 sequence: CASSKERLPFRTDTQYF. In nucleotides, the CDR3 is TGTGCCAGCAGCAAAGAGAGACTACCTTTCCGCACAGATACGCAGTATTTT.

In its sample, this clone was seen a few times. V is TRBV10-3 and J is TRBJ2-7; 9 nucleotides match TRBD1. The CDR3 runs 15 residues. CDR1 is ENHRY, CDR2 SYGVKD, per germline. Trimming cost V 3 bases and J 6 bases; bases outside gene matches: 9. In DNA, the CDR3 is TGTGCCATCAGTGATACGGGACAGGGAGCTGGCGAGCAGTACTTC. Protein: CAISDTGQGAGEQYF.

The chain couples TRBV6-6 to TRBJ2-2; TRBD2 aligns across 11 bases. Germline CDR1 is MNHNY and CDR2 is SVGAGI (reference sequence). The CDR3 is 18 residues long. V shed 5 bases and J 1 base; nucleotides not matched to a gene: 9. CDR3 residues: CASSQLFGTSGNTGELFF. CDR3 nucleotides: TGTGCCAGCAGTCAACTGTTCGGGACTAGCGGGAACACCGGGGAGCTGTTTTTT.